What follows describes a single TCR beta chain. Unmatched junction bases numbered 2, after V lost 3 bases and J lost 4 bases. The CDR3 totals 14 residues. The germline gives CDR1 KGHDR, CDR2 SFDVKD. This record comes from a study of T-cell memory formation after mild COVID-19. TCRdb reprocessed the 5' RACE reads with MiXCR, giving one entry per CDR3 protein. The table includes about 560,000 distinct CDR3 sequences, roughly 21% detected once. This chain connects TRBV24-1 to TRBJ1-2; 9 positions agree with TRBD1. This receptor was obtained from an adult woman who had mild COVID-19 (a few samples of this study predate the infection). Cell type and time point are not known. Input material: PBMCs or a T cell subset sorted from them (not recorded which). CDR3 DNA sequence: TGTGCCACCAGTGATCAGACAGGGGGCTATGGCTACACCTTC. Its protein product is CATSDQTGGYGYTF.